This is a list of T cell receptor beta chains from one sample in a study of shared clonotypes between healthy human individuals. Sequenced by immunoSEQ multiplex PCR; TCRdb stores in-frame clones only, minus some. Among 1.6 million or so clones listed, over 95% were seen once. The specimen was naive CD4+ T cells sorted from blood. Source of these receptors: a man aged 30 to 39 in good health. The CDR3 runs from the conserved cysteine through the conserved F or W. The order of the fields is V gene, J gene, clone size, D gene, CDR3 DNA, CDR3 protein. D genes are given only for firm matches. The size field is filled for only some rows; it gives once, few, many or a size class.

TRBV4-3,TRBJ2-2,.,TRBD2,TGCGCCAGCAGCTATGATCGACTAGCGGGAGGGTACACCGGGGAGCTGTTTTTT,CASSYDRLAGGYTGELFF
TRBV6-1,TRBJ1-2,.,TRBD1,TGTGCCACCTGGGACAGACATAACTATGGCTACACCTTC,CATWDRHNYGYTF
TRBV5-5,TRBJ1-3,.,.,TGTGCCAGCAGCTTGGAAACAGGGCTTTCTGGAAACACCATATATTTT,CASSLETGLSGNTIYF
TRBV11-2,TRBJ2-7,.,.,TGTGCCAGCAGCTGGACCGGGCAGGGACCCTACGAGCAGTACTTC,CASSWTGQGPYEQYF
TRBV6-1,TRBJ1-5,.,.,TGTGCCGCCGGCAGATTAGAAGGGGGCAATCAGCCCCAGCATTTT,CAAGRLEGGNQPQHF
TRBV27,TRBJ2-2,.,.,TGTGCCAGCAGTCCAAGACAGGGAGGGCAAGAGTTAAGCACCGGGGAGCTGTTTTTT,CASSPRQGGQELSTGELFF
TRBV2,TRBJ2-2,.,TRBD2,TGTGCCAGCAGTGTGGAGGCTAGCGGGAGTTCCGGGGAGCTGTTTTTT,CASSVEASGSSGELFF
TRBV7-6,TRBJ2-7,.,TRBD1,TGTGCCAGCAGTCCCGGGGCCGGGACAGGGAGCTCCTACGAGCAGTACTTC,CASSPGAGTGSSYEQYF
TRBV9,TRBJ2-2,few,.,TGTGCCAGCAGCGTAGGCACCGGGGAGCTGTTTTTT,CASSVGTGELFF
TRBV30,TRBJ2-1,.,TRBD2,TGTGCCTGGAGTGTGACTAGCGGGTACAATGAGCAGTTCTTC,CAWSVTSGYNEQFF
TRBV6-6,TRBJ2-1,.,TRBD1,TGTGCCAGCAGGGGGAGACAGGGGATAGTCTTC,CASRGRQGIVF
TRBV5-4,TRBJ1-4,.,.,TGTGCCAGCAGCTTCGGGGGATTAACAACTAATGAAAAACTGTTTTTT,CASSFGGLTTNEKLFF
TRBV5-1,TRBJ2-2,.,.,TGCGCCAGTAACCAGGGCGGGGCGAACACCGGGGAGCTGTTTTTT,CASNQGGANTGELFF
TRBV18,TRBJ1-1,.,TRBD1,TGTGCCAGCTCAGTGAAGGGGGCGGCGAACACTGAAGCTTTCTTT,CASSVKGAANTEAFF
TRBV7-9,TRBJ1-3,.,.,TGTGCCAGCAGCCGCCAGGGGTCGGGTGGAAACACCATATATTTT,CASSRQGSGGNTIYF